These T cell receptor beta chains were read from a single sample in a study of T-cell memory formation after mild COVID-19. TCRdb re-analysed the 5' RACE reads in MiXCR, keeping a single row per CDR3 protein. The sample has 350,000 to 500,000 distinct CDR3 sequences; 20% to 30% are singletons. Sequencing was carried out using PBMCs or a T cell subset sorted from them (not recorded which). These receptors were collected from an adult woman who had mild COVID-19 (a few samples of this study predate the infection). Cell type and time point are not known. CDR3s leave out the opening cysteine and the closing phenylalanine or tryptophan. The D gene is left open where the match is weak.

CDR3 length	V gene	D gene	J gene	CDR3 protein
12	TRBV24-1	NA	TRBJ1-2	ATSQGPPFYGYT
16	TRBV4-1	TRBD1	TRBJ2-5	ASSQGRAFGQGKETQY
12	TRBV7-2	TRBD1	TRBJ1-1	ASSLSGGRAEAF
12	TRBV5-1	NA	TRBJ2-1	ASSLRAGNNEQF
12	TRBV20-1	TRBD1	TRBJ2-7	SARQGAESYEQY
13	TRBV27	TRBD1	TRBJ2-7	ASSRDRGLSYEQY
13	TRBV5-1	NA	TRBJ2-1	ASSLSGGLYNEQF
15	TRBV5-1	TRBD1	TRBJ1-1	ASSLLVTGGTNTEAF
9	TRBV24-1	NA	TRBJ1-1	ATSDLTEAF
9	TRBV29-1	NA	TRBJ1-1	SVDGQGEAF
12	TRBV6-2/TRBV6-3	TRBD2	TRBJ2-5	ASSLTSGRVAQY
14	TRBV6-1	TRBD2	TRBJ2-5	ASSFLAESLGGTQY
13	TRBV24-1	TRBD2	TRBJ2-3	ATSETGTSGSTQY
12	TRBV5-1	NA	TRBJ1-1	ASSLEQKNTEAF
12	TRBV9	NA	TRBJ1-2	ASSVSDRNYGYT
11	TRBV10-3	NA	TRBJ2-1	AISVGTSGEQF
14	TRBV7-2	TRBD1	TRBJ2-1	ASSTADRSSYNEQF
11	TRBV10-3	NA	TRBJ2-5	AIRPGGEETQY
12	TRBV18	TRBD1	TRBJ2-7	ASSLRDSTYEQY
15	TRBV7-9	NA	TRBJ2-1	ASSLPWRGHSYNEQF
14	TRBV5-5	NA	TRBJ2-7	ASSSIPLTEGYEQY
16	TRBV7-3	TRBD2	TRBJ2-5	ASSRGASGGASRETQY